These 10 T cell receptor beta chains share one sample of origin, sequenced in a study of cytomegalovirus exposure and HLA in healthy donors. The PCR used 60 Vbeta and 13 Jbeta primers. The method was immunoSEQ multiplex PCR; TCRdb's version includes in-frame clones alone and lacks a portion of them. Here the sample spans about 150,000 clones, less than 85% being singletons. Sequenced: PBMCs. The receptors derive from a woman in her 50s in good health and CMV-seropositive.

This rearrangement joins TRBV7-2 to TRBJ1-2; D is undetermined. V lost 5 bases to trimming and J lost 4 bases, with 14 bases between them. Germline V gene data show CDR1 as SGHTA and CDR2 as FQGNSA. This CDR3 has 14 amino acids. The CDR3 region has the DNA TGTGCCAGCAGCCCCCAGACGGGAGCCTATGGCTACACCTTC. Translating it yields CASSPQTGAYGYTF.

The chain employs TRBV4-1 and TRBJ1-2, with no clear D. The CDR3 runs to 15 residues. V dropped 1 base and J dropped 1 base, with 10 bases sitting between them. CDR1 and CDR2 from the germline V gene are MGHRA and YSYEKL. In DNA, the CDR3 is TGCGCCAGCAGCCAAGCTGGAGGAAGTAACTATGGCTACACCTTC. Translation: CASSQAGGSNYGYTF.

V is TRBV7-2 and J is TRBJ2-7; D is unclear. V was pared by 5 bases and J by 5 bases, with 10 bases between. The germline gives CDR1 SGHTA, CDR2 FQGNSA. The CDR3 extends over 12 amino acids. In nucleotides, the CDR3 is TGTGCCAGCAGCCTCAATTCGGACGAGCAGTACTTC. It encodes CASSLNSDEQYF.

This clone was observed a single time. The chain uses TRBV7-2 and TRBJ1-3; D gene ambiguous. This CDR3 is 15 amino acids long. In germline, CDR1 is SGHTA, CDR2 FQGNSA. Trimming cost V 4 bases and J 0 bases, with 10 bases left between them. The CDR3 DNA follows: TGTGCCAGCAGCTCCTCGGGGAACTCTGGAAACACCATATATTTT. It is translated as CASSSSGNSGNTIYF.

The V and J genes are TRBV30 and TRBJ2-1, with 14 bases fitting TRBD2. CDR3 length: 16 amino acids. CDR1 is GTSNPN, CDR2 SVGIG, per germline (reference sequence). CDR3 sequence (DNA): TGTGCTGGGACTAGCGGGGGCTTCTGGGACTACAATGAGCAGTTCTTC. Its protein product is CAGTSGGFWDYNEQFF.

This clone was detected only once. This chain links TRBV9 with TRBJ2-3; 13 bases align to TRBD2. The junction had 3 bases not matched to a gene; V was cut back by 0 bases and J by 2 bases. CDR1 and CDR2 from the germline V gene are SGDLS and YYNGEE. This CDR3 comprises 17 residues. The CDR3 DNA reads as TGTGCCAGCAGCGTAGAGGGACTAGCGGGGAACACAGATACGCAGTATTTT. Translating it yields CASSVEGLAGNTDTQYF. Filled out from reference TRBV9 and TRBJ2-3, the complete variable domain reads DSGVTQTPKHLITATGQRVTLRCSPRSGDLSVYWYQQSLDQGLQFLIQYYNGEERAKGNILERFSAQQFPDLHSELNLSSLELGDSALYFCASSVEGLAGNTDTQYFGPGTRLTVL.

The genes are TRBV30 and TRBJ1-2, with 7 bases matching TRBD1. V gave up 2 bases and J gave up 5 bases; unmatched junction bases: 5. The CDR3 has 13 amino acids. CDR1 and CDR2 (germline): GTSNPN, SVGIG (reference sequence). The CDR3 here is CAWSLGTVYGYTF. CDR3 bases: TGTGCCTGGAGTCTAGGGACAGTTTATGGCTACACCTTC. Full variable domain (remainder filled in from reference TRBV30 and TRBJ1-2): SQTIHQWPATLVQPVGSPLSLECTVEGTSNPNLYWYRQAAGRGLQLLFYSVGIGQISSEVPQNLSASRPQDRQFILSSKKLLLSDSGFYLCAWSLGTVYGYTFGSGTRLTVV.

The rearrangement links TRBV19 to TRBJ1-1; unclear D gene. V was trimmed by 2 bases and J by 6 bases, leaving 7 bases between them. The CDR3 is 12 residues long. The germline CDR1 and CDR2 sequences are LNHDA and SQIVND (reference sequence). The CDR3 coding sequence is TGTGCCAGTAGTATACCCCCGGCTGAAGCTTTCTTT. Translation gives CASSIPPAEAFF.

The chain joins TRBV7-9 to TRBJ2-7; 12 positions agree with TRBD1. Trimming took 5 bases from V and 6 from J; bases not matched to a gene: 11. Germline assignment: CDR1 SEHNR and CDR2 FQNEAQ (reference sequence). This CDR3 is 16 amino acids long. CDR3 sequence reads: CASSLGQGAGESEQYF. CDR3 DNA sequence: TGTGCCAGCAGCCTGGGACAGGGGGCCGGAGAATCCGAGCAGTACTTC. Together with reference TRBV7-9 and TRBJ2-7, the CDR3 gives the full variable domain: DTGVSQNPRHKITKRGQNVTFRCDPISEHNRLYWYRQTLGQGPEFLTYFQNEAQLEKSRLLSDRFSAERPKGSFSTLEIQRTEQGDSAMYLCASSLGQGAGESEQYFGPGTRLTVT.

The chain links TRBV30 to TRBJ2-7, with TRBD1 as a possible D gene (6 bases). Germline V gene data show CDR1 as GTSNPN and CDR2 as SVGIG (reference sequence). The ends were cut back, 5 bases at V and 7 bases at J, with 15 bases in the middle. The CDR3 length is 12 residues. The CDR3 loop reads CAWSQTGGEQYF. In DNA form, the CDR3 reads TGTGCCTGGTCCCAGACAGGAGGAGAGCAGTACTTC.